Detailed here is one T cell receptor (beta chain). The sample belongs to a study of blood T cell repertoires in COVID-19. About the research overall: The study drew acute and convalescent COVID-19 samples from the United States, Italy and Spain.

Sequenced by immunoSEQ multiplex PCR; TCRdb stores in-frame clones only, minus some. The sample records approximately 89,000 clones, approximately 78% being singletons. The TCR was taken from a human donor in a cohort sampled during active COVID-19. Sequencing was performed on peripheral blood.

CDR3 in DNA: TGTGCCAGTAGTATCAGTACAGGGGATTCACCCCTCCACTTT. Residues: CASSISTGDSPLHF. J is TRBJ1-6 and V is TRBV19, with 7 bases that match TRBD1. The V and J ends lost 3 bases and 8 bases, in that order; junction bases with no gene match: 4. The CDR3 length is 14 residues. Germline CDR1 and CDR2: LNHDA and SQIVND (reference sequence).